The entry below gives a single T cell receptor beta chain sequence along with its context. Its matching antigen is unknown. This specimen comes from a study of T cells expressing NK-cell markers. About the study: It was sorted CD3+CD56-NKG2C+, CD3+CD56+NKG2C- and CD3+CD56+NKG2C+ T cells that provided the TCR beta repertoires. Seropositivity for HCMV was found in most of the eight sequenced donors, with one seronegative.

TCRdb reprocessed the 5' RACE reads and stores each CDR3 protein as one record, lacking DNA. The sample's table shows around 470,000 distinct CDR3 sequences. Study-level points and caveats: In about 6 donors, dominant CD3+CD56+NKG2C+ clonotypes ranked among the top 10 CD8+ clonotypes. The same clonotypes also predominated in the CD3+CD56-NKG2C+ fraction of a handful of donors.

The clonotype originates from a woman in her forties or fifties in good health. Sequencing used blood T cells: a sorted CD56 or NKG2C T cell subset, CD4+ or CD8+ T cells, or bulk PBMC T cells (not recorded which).

The CDR3 sequence: CASSSDRRGAGGREYEQYF. V and J are TRBV27 and TRBJ2-7; the D call from TCRdb, TRBD2, cannot be confirmed without DNA. This CDR3 region has 19 residues. CDR1 and CDR2 (germline): MNHEY, SMNVEV (reference sequence).